This TCR beta chain was captured in a study of blood T cell repertoires in COVID-19. The wider study: Specimens from acute and convalescent COVID-19 originated in the United States, Italy and Spain.

The CDR3 has 13 residues. Germline lookup yields CDR1 SEHNR and CDR2 FQNEAQ (reference sequence). J was trimmed by 1 base and V by 10 bases; bases with no gene match: 6. In the source study's methods: Amplified reference gene primers provided the basis for estimating nucleated cell counts. Only in-frame clones appear in the TCRdb table, and some are missing; sequencing was by immunoSEQ multiplex PCR. The DNA was the basis for D and trimming; V, J and clone size are from that table. The sample includes fewer than 250,000 clones, approximately 91% of them seen just once. Seattle-derived patients entered the study during active infection and were followed longitudinally.

The material sequenced was peripheral blood. The TCR was taken from a man aged 25 to 45 with COVID-19, enrolled during active disease. V usage is TRBV7-9 and J usage is TRBJ1-1; 7 bases are shared with TRBD1. CDR3 DNA sequence: TGTGCCACCCAGACAGGGTGGAACACTGAAGCTTTCTTT. Encoded protein: CATQTGWNTEAFF. The whole variable domain, filled in from reference TRBV7-9 and TRBJ1-1, reads DTGVSQNPRHKITKRGQNVTFRCDPISEHNRLYWYRQTLGQGPEFLTYFQNEAQLEKSRLLSDRFSAERPKGSFSTLEIQRTEQGDSAMYLCATQTGWNTEAFFGQGTRLTVV.